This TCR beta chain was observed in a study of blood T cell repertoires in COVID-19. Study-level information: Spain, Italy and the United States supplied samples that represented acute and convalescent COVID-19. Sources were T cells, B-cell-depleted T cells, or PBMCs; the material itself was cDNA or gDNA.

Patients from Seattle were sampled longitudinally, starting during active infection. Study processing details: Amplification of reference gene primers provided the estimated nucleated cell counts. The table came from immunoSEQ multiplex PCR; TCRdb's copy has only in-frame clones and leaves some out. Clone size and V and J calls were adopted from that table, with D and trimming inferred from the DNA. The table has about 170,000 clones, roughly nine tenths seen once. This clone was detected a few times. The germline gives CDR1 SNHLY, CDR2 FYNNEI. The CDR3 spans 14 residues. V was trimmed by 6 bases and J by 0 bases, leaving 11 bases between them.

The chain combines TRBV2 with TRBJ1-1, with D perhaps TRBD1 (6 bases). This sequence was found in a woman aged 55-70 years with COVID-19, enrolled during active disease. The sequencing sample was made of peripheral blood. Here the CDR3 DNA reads TGTGCCAGCAGCGGGACAATTATGAACACTGAAGCTTTCTTT. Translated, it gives CASSGTIMNTEAFF.